These 26 T cell receptor beta chains came from one sample sequenced in a study of T cell responses to AZD1222 COVID-19 vaccine. TCRdb keeps only in-frame clones here, not all; method: immunoSEQ multiplex PCR. This table holds 120,000 to 150,000 clones, around 83% found once. This material consisted of peripheral blood, taken 28 days after the second AZD1222 dose. These TCRs come from an adult who received the AZD1222 COVID-19 vaccine.

The chain couples TRBV6-5 to TRBJ1-1, with D possibly being TRBD1 (6 bases). The V gene's germline CDR1 is MNHEY and CDR2 SVGAGI. The CDR3 has 14 amino acids. Trimming took off 6 bases at V and 10 bases at J, with 21 bases between the two ends. CDR3 DNA: TGTGCCAGCAGCCGTGGTAACAGGGTTAGAGGAGCTTTCTTT. It is translated as CASSRGNRVRGAFF.

The chain links TRBV7-6 to TRBJ2-5; TRBD2 is a possible D gene (6 bases). V lost 2 bases to trimming and J lost 5 bases, with 15 bases between them. Germline CDR1 is SGHVS and CDR2 is FNYEAQ. This CDR3 has 15 amino acids. This CDR3 reads CASSLRETGVETQYF. The CDR3 DNA follows: TGTGCCAGCAGCTTACGCGAGACGGGAGTGGAGACCCAGTACTTC.

This sequence joins TRBV6-5 and TRBJ1-2; D unresolved. Per the germline V gene, CDR1 is MNHEY and CDR2 is SVGAGI. The CDR3 is 14 residues long. V was shortened by 6 bases and J by 0 bases, with 11 bases between the two germline ends. For the CDR3, the DNA is TGTGCCAGCAGCTCTCCCGAAGCTAACTATGGCTACACCTTC. Translating gives CASSSPEANYGYTF.

The chain combines TRBV10-3 with TRBJ2-5, with 8 nucleotides matching TRBD2. Trimming cost V 11 bases and J 5 bases; bases outside gene matches: 4. Germline V gene data show CDR1 as ENHRY and CDR2 as SYGVKD. The CDR3 has 11 amino acids. This CDR3 is CAVGGAETQYF. The CDR3 coding sequence is TGTGCCGTCGGGGGGGCGGAGACCCAGTACTTC.

The chain recombines TRBV6-5 with TRBJ2-5; weak D call: TRBD1 (6 bases). The CDR3 consists of 14 residues. V dropped 2 bases and J dropped 1 base, with 8 bases sitting between them. Germline V gene lookup returns CDR1 MNHEY and CDR2 SVGAGI. The CDR3 is CASSYLTGQETQYF. In nucleotides, the CDR3 is TGTGCCAGCAGTTACCTGACAGGCCAAGAGACCCAGTACTTC.

The CDR3 DNA reads TGTGCCAGCAGCCCCGGGACTAGCGGGGGGGCCTCGACGCAGTATTTT. Translation: CASSPGTSGGASTQYF. This chain uses TRBV7-9 with TRBJ2-3; TRBD2 aligns across 16 bases. CDR3 length: 16 residues. Germline CDR1 SEHNR, CDR2 FQNEAQ (reference sequence). Trimming cost V 5 bases and J 9 bases; bases outside gene matches: 8.

The DNA of the CDR3 is TGTGCCAGCGGCGACGAGAGCTCTGGAAACACCATATATTTT. Its protein product is CASGDESSGNTIYF. The chain employs TRBV6-6 and TRBJ1-3; D remains ambiguous. In germline, CDR1 is MNHNY, CDR2 SVGAGI (reference sequence). The V and J ends lost 8 bases and 0 bases respectively, with 11 bases between them. CDR3 length: 14 amino acids.

This chain connects TRBV18 to TRBJ1-3, with D uncertain. V dropped 10 bases and J dropped 0 bases, with 16 bases sitting between them. The CDR3 consists of 15 residues. Germline V gene data show CDR1 as KGHSH and CDR2 as LQKENI. Here the CDR3 DNA reads TGTGCCACTCACGGCCTTCTTCACTCTGGAAACACCATATATTTT. As protein: CATHGLLHSGNTIYF. Together with reference TRBV18 and TRBJ1-3, the CDR3 gives the full variable domain: NAGVMQNPRHLVRRRGQEARLRCSPMKGHSHVYWYRQLPEEGLKFMVYLQKENIIDESGMPKERFSAEFPKEGPSILRIQQVVRGDSAAYFCATHGLLHSGNTIYFGEGSWLTVV.

Only a few counts were recorded for this clone. The chain employs TRBV7-2 and TRBJ2-3; no clear D gene. The CDR3 length is 13 residues. V was pared by 4 bases and J by 1 base, with 6 bases between. CDR1 is SGHTA, CDR2 FQGNSA, per germline. The CDR3 nucleotides are TGTGCCAGCAGCTACCCCGGCACAGATACGCAGTATTTT. Translating gives CASSYPGTDTQYF.

The chain has TRBV7-8 and TRBJ1-6; possibly TRBD1 for D (6 bases). V was cut by 5 bases and J by 7 bases, with 18 bases left in between. Germline lookup yields CDR1 SGHVS and CDR2 FQNEAQ. The CDR3 totals 16 residues. For the CDR3, the DNA is TGTGCCAGCAGCCGCGAGGGGGGCCAGGGAAATTCACCCCTCCACTTT. Translating gives CASSREGGQGNSPLHF.

The chain combines TRBV10-3 with TRBJ2-3; D might be TRBD1 (6 bases). Germline loops: CDR1 ENHRY, CDR2 SYGVKD. V was shortened by 2 bases and J by 2 bases, with 20 bases between the two germline ends. The length of the CDR3 is 18 residues. The CDR3 here is CAISEIGDIRSPTDTQYF. The CDR3, as DNA: TGTGCCATCAGTGAGATTGGGGACATCCGTTCCCCCACAGATACGCAGTATTTT.

This CDR3 is CASRRQPLGSGYTF. CDR3 DNA sequence: TGCGCCAGCCGGAGACAGCCTTTGGGGTCGGGCTACACCTTC. This rearrangement joins TRBV10-2 to TRBJ1-2, with D perhaps TRBD1 (5 bases). Trimming removed 8 bases from V and 8 bases from J, with 21 bases in between. The germline gives CDR1 WSHSY, CDR2 SAAADI. This CDR3 is 14 amino acids long.

This chain joins TRBV15 and TRBJ2-1; 7 positions match TRBD2. V dropped 0 bases and J dropped 4; count of bases not matched to a gene: 9. CDR1 LNHNV and CDR2 YYDKDF come from the germline V gene (reference sequence). The CDR3 covers 17 residues. The CDR3 DNA reads TGTGCCACCAGCAGAGATTTAGATAGCGGGCTATACAATGAGCAGTTCTTC. Its protein product is CATSRDLDSGLYNEQFF.

This clone was recorded once. The rearrangement links TRBV7-9 to TRBJ2-2; 13 bases match TRBD2. The CDR3 totals 15 residues. Looked up from germline, CDR1 is SEHNR and CDR2 is FQNEAQ (reference sequence). V was pared by 5 bases and J by 5 bases, with 2 bases of the junction left unmatched. The CDR3 loop reads CASSGLAGATGELFF. DNA for the CDR3: TGTGCCAGCAGCGGACTAGCGGGGGCGACCGGGGAGCTGTTTTTT.

CDR3 coding DNA: TGTGCCAGCAGCCCCCCTGGCTATGGCTACACCTTC. This translates into CASSPPGYGYTF. This chain links TRBV11-2 with TRBJ1-2; D unresolved. The germline gives CDR1 SGHAT, CDR2 FQNNGV. V was clipped by 5 bases and J by 4 bases, with 8 bases between them. The CDR3 consists of 12 residues.

The rearrangement uses TRBV2 and TRBJ1-2; 7 nucleotides align to TRBD1. The CDR3 spans 15 residues. Germline CDR1 reads SNHLY; CDR2 reads FYNNEI. V gave up 6 bases and J gave up 8 bases; unmatched junction bases: 15. CDR3 coding DNA: TGTGCCAGCAGGCTCCTGCTGGGTGTAGGGGGCGGCTACACCTTC. The encoded protein is CASRLLLGVGGGYTF.

V usage is TRBV5-4 and J usage is TRBJ2-1; 9 bases agree with TRBD1. The CDR3 spans 16 residues. The germline gives CDR1 SGHNT, CDR2 YYREEE (reference sequence). V was clipped by 0 bases and J by 7 bases; unmatched bases: 8. The CDR3 coding sequence is TGTGCCAGCAGCTTGGCCGGGGGACAGGGAGCAAATGAGCAGTTCTTC. Its protein is CASSLAGGQGANEQFF. The variable domain in full, with the rest retrieved from reference TRBV5-4 and TRBJ2-1, is ETGVTQSPTHLIKTRGQQVTLRCSSQSGHNTVSWYQQALGQGPQFIFQYYREEENGRGNFPPRFSGLQFPNYSSELNVNALELDDSALYLCASSLAGGQGANEQFFGPGTRLTVL.

This clone was detected only a few times. The rearrangement uses TRBV5-6 and TRBJ2-7, with a possible D match to TRBD2 (6 bases). The CDR3 loop spans 15 amino acids. The germline V and J ends were trimmed by 0 bases and 1 base, with 11 bases remaining between them. CDR1 is SGHDT, CDR2 YYEEEE, per germline. As DNA, the CDR3 is TGTGCCAGCAGCTTGGGTCTAGCGCATTCCTACGAGCAGTACTTC. It encodes CASSLGLAHSYEQYF.

The chain carries TRBV9 and TRBJ2-1, with D perhaps TRBD1 (5 bases). CDR3 length: 16 amino acids. V lost 1 base, J lost 2 bases, and 13 bases lay in between. Per germline, CDR1 SGDLS and CDR2 YYNGEE. CDR3 in amino acids: CASSVSGHWAYNEQFF. The CDR3, as DNA: TGTGCCAGCAGCGTATCAGGACATTGGGCCTACAATGAGCAGTTCTTC. Based on the CDR3 plus reference TRBV9 and TRBJ2-1, the full variable domain is DSGVTQTPKHLITATGQRVTLRCSPRSGDLSVYWYQQSLDQGLQFLIQYYNGEERAKGNILERFSAQQFPDLHSELNLSSLELGDSALYFCASSVSGHWAYNEQFFGPGTRLTVL.

CDR3 coding DNA: TGTGCCAGCACCGTGGGGGCTAGCGGGGTAGACATTCAGTACTTC. The encoded protein is CASTVGASGVDIQYF. The V call is TRBV7-2, the J call TRBJ2-4, with TRBD2 matching 9 bases. This CDR3 region has 15 residues. With V trimmed by 7 bases and J by 8 bases, 12 bases remained unmatched. The V gene's germline CDR1 is SGHTA and CDR2 FQGNSA.

This clone was recorded once. The chain uses TRBV9 and TRBJ1-1, with D uncertain. The V and J ends lost 1 base and 2 bases respectively, with 12 bases between them. The length of the CDR3 is 15 residues. CDR1 is SGDLS and CDR2 is YYNGEE in the germline V gene. The CDR3 reads CASSVLTGSNTEAFF. The CDR3, as DNA: TGTGCCAGCAGCGTATTGACTGGGAGTAACACTGAAGCTTTCTTT.

The chain uses TRBV24-1 and TRBJ2-5; possibly TRBD1 or TRBD2 for D (5 bases each). The CDR3 has 15 residues. Germline V gene sequence: CDR1 KGHDR, CDR2 SFDVKD. Trimming cost V 4 bases and J 5 bases, with 16 bases left between them. CDR3 nucleotide sequence: TGTGCCACCAGTGACAACCGGGCAGAGGGGGAGACCCAGTACTTC. It encodes CATSDNRAEGETQYF.

V is TRBV11-2 and J is TRBJ1-1; 7 bases agree with TRBD1. The ends lost 5 bases at V and 6 bases at J; junction bases unmatched: 9. Per germline, CDR1 SGHAT and CDR2 FQNNGV. CDR3 length equals 14 residues. CDR3 loop: CASSPTGYHPEAFF. The CDR3, as DNA: TGTGCCAGCAGCCCGACAGGGTATCACCCTGAAGCTTTCTTT. Full variable domain (missing parts from reference TRBV11-2 and TRBJ1-1): EAGVAQSPRYKIIEKRQSVAFWCNPISGHATLYWYQQILGQGPKLLIQFQNNGVVDDSQLPKDRFSAERLKGVDSTLKIQPAKLEDSAVYLCASSPTGYHPEAFFGQGTRLTVV.

The genes are TRBV6-5 and TRBJ2-3; the D gene could be TRBD1 or TRBD2 (5 bases each). Trimming cost V 7 bases and J 4 bases, with 18 bases left between them. The CDR3 has 15 amino acids. Germline CDR1 and CDR2: MNHEY and SVGAGI. CDR3 residues: CASTPWGFSPDTQYF. In DNA form, the CDR3 reads TGTGCCAGCACCCCATGGGGGTTTAGCCCAGATACGCAGTATTTT.

The genes are TRBV19 and TRBJ2-1, with D maybe TRBD1 (6 bases). Germline values: CDR1 LNHDA, CDR2 SQIVND (reference sequence). The CDR3 runs to 14 residues. V was pared by 6 bases and J by 4 bases, with 13 bases between. The CDR3 here is CASRKRTEYNEQFF. The DNA of the CDR3 is TGTGCCAGTAGGAAGAGGACAGAATACAATGAGCAGTTCTTC.

V gene TRBV28 combines with J gene TRBJ1-3; 8 positions match TRBD1. Losses at the gene ends were 3 bases for V and 2 bases for J; bases not matched to a gene: 0. Germline V gene sequence: CDR1 MDHEN, CDR2 SYDVKM. This CDR3 is built from 14 residues. CDR3 amino acids: CASSLTGAGNTIYF. The CDR3 DNA is TGTGCCAGCAGTTTGACAGGGGCTGGAAACACCATATATTTT.